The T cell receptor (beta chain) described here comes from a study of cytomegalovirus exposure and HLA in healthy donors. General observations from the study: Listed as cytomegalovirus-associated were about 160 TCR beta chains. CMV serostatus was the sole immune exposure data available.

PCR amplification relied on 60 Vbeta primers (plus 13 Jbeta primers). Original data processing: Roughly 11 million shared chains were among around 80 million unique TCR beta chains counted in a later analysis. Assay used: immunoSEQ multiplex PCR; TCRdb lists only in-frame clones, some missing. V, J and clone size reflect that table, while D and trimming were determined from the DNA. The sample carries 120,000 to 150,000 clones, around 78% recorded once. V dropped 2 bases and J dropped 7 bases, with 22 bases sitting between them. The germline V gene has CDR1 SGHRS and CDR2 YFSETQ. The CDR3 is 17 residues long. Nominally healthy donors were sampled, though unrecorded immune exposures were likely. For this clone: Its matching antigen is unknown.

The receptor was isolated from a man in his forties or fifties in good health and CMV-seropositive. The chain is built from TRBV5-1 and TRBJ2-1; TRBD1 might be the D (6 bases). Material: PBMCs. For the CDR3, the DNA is TGCGCCAGCAGCTTTAACCCCGGGACATTTATGGGTAATGAGCAGTTCTTC. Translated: CASSFNPGTFMGNEQFF.